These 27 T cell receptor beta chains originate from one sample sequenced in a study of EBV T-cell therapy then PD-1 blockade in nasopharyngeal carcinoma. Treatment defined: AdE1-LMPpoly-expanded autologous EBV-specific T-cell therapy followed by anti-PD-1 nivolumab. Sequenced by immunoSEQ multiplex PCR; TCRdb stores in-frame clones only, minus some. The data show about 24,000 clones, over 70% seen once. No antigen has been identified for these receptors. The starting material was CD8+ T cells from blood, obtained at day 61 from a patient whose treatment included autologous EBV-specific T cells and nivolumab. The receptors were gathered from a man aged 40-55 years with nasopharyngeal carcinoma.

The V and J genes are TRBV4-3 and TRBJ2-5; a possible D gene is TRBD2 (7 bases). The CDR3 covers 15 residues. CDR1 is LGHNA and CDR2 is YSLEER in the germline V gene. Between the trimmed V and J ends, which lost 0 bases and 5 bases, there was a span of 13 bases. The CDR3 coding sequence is TGCGCCAGCAGCCAAGATGGGGGGGCTTGGGAGACCCAGTACTTC. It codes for CASSQDGGAWETQYF.

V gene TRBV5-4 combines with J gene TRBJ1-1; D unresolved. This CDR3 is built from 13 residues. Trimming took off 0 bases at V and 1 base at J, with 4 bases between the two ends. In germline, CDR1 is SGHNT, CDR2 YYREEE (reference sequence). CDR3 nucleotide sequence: TGTGCCAGCAGCTTGGACCCGAACACTGAAGCTTTCTTT. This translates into CASSLDPNTEAFF.

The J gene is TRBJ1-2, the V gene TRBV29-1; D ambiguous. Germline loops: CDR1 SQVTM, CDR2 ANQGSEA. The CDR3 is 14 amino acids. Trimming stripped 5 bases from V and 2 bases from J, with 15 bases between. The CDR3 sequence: CSVKRDTGNYGYTF. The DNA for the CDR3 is TGCAGCGTTAAAAGGGATACGGGAAACTATGGCTACACCTTC.

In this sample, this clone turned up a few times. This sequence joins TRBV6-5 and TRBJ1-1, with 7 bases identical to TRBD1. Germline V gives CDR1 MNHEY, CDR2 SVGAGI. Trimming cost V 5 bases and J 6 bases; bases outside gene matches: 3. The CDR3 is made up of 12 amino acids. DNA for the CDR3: TGTGCCAGCAGTACCCAGGGGGCTGAAGCTTTCTTT. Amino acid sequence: CASSTQGAEAFF.

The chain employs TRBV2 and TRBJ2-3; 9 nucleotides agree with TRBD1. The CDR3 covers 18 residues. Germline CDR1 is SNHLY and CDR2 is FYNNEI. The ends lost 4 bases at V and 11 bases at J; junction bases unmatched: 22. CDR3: CASSAVRGQGLGGGGQYF. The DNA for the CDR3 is TGTGCCAGCAGTGCTGTACGGGGACAGGGCCTTGGAGGTGGAGGGCAGTATTTT.

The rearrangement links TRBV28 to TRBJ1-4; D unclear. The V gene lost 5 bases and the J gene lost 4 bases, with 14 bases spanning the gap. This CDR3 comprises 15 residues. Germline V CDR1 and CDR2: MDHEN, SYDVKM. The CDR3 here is CASSQTTVLNEKLFF. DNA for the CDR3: TGTGCCAGCAGTCAAACAACAGTCCTTAATGAAAAACTGTTTTTT.

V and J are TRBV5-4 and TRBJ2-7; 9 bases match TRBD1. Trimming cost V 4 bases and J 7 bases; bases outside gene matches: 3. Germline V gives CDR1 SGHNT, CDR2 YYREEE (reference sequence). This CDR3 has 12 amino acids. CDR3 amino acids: CASSRTGEEQYF. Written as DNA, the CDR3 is TGTGCCAGCAGCCGGACAGGGGAAGAGCAGTACTTC.

The CDR3 nucleotides read TGCGCCAGCAGCCAAGAGGCCGGGTCCTACGAGCAGTACTTC. Translation gives CASSQEAGSYEQYF. The V call is TRBV4-3, the J call TRBJ2-7; D remains unclear. V lost 0 bases, J lost 1 base, and 7 bases lay in between. There are 14 residues in the CDR3. Germline V CDR1 and CDR2: LGHNA, YSLEER.

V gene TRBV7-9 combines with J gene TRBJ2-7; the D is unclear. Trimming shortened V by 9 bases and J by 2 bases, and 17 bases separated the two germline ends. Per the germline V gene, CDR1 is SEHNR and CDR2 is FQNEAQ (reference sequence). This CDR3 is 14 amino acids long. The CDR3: CASRLEQVPYEQYF. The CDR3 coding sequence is TGTGCCAGTAGATTAGAGCAGGTCCCCTACGAGCAGTACTTC.

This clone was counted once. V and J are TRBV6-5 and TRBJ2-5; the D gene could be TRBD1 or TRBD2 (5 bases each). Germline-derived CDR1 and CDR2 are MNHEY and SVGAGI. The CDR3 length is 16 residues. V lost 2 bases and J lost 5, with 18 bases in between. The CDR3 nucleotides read TGTGCCAGCAGTTACACCGCCGGGACCGGACTTGAGACCCAGTACTTC. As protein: CASSYTAGTGLETQYF.

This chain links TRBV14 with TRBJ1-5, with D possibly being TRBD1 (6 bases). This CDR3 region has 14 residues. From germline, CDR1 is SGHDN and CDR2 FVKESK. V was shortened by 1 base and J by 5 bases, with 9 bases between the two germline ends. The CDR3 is CASSQAGADQPQHF. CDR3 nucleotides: TGTGCCAGCAGCCAAGCAGGGGCGGATCAGCCCCAGCATTTT. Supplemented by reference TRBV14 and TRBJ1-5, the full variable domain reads EAGVTQFPSHSVIEKGQTVTLRCDPISGHDNLYWYRRVMGKEIKFLLHFVKESKQDESGMPNNRFLAERTGGTYSTLKVQPAELEDSGVYFCASSQAGADQPQHFGDGTRLSIL.

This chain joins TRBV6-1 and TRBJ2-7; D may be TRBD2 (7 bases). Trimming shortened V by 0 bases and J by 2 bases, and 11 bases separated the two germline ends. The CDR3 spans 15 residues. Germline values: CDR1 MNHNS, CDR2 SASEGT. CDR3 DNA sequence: TGTGCCAGCAGTGAAGCATGGGGGGGCCCCTACGAGCAGTACTTC. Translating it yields CASSEAWGGPYEQYF.

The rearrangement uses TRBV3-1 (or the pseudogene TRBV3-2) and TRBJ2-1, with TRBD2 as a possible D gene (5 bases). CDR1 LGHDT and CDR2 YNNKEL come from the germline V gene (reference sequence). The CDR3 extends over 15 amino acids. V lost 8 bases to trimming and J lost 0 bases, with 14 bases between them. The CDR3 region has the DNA TGTGCCAGCGGCGAAGACGCGGGCTCCTACAATGAGCAGTTCTTC. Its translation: CASGEDAGSYNEQFF.

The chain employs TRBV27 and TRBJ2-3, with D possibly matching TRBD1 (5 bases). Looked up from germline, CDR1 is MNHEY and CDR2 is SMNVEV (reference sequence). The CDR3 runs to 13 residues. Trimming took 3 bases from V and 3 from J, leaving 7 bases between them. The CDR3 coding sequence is TGTGCCAGCAGTTTTACAGGTACAGATACGCAGTATTTT. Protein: CASSFTGTDTQYF.

CDR3 DNA: TGTGCCAGCAGCCTGGGACAGGGAGGTGTAAATCAGCCCCAGCATTTT. Encoded protein: CASSLGQGGVNQPQHF. The chain couples TRBV5-6 to TRBJ1-5, with TRBD1 matching over 9 bases. CDR1 and CDR2 from the germline V gene are SGHDT and YYEEEE. Germline trimming cut 4 bases from V and 4 bases from J; bases unmatched to any gene: 9. The CDR3 spans 16 residues.

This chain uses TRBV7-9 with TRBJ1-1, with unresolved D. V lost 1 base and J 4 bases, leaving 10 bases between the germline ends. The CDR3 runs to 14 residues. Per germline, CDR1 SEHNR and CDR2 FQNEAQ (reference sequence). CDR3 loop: CASSLDRASTEAFF. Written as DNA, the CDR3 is TGTGCCAGCAGCTTAGACCGGGCGTCCACTGAAGCTTTCTTT.

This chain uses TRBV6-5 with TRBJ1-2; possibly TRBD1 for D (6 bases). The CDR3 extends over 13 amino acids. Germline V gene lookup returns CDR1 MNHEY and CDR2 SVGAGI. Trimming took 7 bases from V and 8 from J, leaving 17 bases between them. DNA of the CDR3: TGTGCCAGCACCGAGGGGGGGTTGAGAGGCTACACCTTC. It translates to CASTEGGLRGYTF.

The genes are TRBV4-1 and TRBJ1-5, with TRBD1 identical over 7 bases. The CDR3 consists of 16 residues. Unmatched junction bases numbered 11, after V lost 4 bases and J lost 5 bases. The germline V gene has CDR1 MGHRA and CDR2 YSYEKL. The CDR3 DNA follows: TGCGCCAGCAGCCCTCAGGGGGGGATAGCGGATCAGCCCCAGCATTTT. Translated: CASSPQGGIADQPQHF.

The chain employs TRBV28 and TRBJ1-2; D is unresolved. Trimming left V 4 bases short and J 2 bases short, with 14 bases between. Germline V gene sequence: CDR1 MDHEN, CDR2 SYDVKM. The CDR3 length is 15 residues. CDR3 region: CASSSEVEGNYGYTF. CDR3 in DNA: TGTGCCAGCAGTTCCGAAGTTGAAGGGAACTATGGCTACACCTTC.

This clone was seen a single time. CDR3: CASRGRNNEQFF. CDR3 in DNA: TGTGCCAGCAGGGGCAGGAACAATGAGCAGTTCTTC. The chain joins TRBV7-9 to TRBJ2-1; D is uncertain. The germline V and J ends were trimmed by 6 bases and 5 bases, with 8 bases remaining between them. CDR1 and CDR2 from the germline V gene are SEHNR and FQNEAQ (reference sequence). CDR3 length equals 12 residues.

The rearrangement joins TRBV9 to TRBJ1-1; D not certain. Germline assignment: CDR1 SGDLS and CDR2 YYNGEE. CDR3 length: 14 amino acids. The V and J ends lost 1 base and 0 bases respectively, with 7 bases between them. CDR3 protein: CASSVRTVNTEAFF. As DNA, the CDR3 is TGTGCCAGCAGCGTACGAACGGTGAACACTGAAGCTTTCTTT.

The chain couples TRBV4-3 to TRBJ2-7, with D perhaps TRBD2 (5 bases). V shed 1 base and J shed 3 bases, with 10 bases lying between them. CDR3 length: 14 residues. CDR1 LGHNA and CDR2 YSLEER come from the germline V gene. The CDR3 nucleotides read TGCGCCAGCAGCCAAGGGGGAGAGAACTACGAGCAGTACTTC. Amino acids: CASSQGGENYEQYF.

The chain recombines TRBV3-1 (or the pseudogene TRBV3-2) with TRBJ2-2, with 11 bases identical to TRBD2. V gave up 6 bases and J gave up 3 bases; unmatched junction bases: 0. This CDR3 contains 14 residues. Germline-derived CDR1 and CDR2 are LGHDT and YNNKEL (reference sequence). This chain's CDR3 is CASRTSGDTGELFF. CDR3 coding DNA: TGTGCCAGCAGGACTAGCGGGGACACCGGGGAGCTGTTTTTT.

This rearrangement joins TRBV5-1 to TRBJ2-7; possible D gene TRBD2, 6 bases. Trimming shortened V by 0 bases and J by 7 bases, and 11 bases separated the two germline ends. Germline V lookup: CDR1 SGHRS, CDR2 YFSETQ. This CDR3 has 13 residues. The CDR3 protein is CASSLGAGGEQYF. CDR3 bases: TGCGCCAGCAGCTTGGGGGCTGGGGGGGAGCAGTACTTC.

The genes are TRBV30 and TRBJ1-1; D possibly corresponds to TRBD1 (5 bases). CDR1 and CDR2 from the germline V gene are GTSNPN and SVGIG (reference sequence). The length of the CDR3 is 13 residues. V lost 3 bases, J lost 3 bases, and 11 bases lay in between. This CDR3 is CAWRPWGDTEAFF. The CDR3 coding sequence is TGTGCCTGGAGGCCTTGGGGGGACACTGAAGCTTTCTTT.

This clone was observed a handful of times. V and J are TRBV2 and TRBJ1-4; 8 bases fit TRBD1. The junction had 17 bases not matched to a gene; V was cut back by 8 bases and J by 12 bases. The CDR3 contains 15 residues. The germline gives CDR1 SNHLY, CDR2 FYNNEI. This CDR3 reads CASQDRAKIRGELFF. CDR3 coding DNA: TGTGCCAGCCAGGACAGGGCGAAGATAAGGGGGGAACTGTTTTTT.

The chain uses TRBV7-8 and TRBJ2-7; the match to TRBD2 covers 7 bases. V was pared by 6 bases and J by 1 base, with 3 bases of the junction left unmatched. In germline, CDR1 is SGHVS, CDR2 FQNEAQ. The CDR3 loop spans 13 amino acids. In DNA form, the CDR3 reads TGTGCCAGCAGTTTCGGGGGGTCCTACGAGCAGTACTTC. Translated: CASSFGGSYEQYF. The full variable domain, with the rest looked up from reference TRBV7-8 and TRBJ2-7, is GAGVSQSPRYKVAKRGQDVALRCDPISGHVSLFWYQQALGQGPEFLTYFQNEAQLDKSGLPSDRFFAERPEGSVSTLKIQRTQQEDSAVYLCASSFGGSYEQYFGPGTRLTVT.